Listed here are 28 T cell receptor beta chains from one sample, sequenced in a study of blood T cell repertoires in COVID-19. The assay was immunoSEQ multiplex PCR, and TCRdb's table has in-frame clones only and misses some. This table has 85,000 to 90,000 clones, around 86% appearing once. Material: peripheral blood. These receptors all stem from a human donor in a cohort sampled during active COVID-19.

The chain links TRBV7-2 to TRBJ1-2; 9 nucleotides agree with TRBD1. J lost 8 bases, V lost 2 bases, and 9 bases had no gene match. CDR1 and CDR2 (germline): SGHTA, FQGNSA. The CDR3 has 15 amino acids. The CDR3 coding sequence is TGTGCCAGCAGCTTATATACGACAGGGGGAGGCGGCTACACCTTC. It is translated as CASSLYTTGGGGYTF.

For this clone: One end of the junction fails to match germline, which may point to a read error. The rearrangement links TRBV6-5 to TRBJ1-5; TRBD1 matches 9 bases. This CDR3 comprises 14 residues. CDR1 is MNHEY, CDR2 SVGAGI, per germline. The CDR3: CASSQNRGRQLQHF. Written as DNA, the CDR3 is TGTGCCAGCAGCCAGAACAGGGGGCGGCAGCTCCAGCATTTT.

This rearrangement joins TRBV4-1 to TRBJ2-3; the match to TRBD1 covers 8 bases. The junction had 8 bases not matched to a gene; V was cut back by 4 bases and J by 2 bases. The CDR3 runs to 16 residues. The germline CDR1 and CDR2 sequences are MGHRA and YSYEKL. The chain's CDR3 is CASSPMGQGATDTQYF. CDR3 DNA: TGCGCCAGCAGCCCTATGGGGCAGGGGGCCACAGATACGCAGTATTTT.

This chain links TRBV5-6 with TRBJ2-3, with D maybe TRBD1 (6 bases). In germline, CDR1 is SGHDT, CDR2 YYEEEE. The CDR3 is made up of 16 amino acids. V lost 2 bases to trimming and J lost 3 bases, with 16 bases between them. The CDR3 nucleotides are TGTGCCAGCAGCTTACACAACAGGGCTGGAACAGATACGCAGTATTTT. This translates into CASSLHNRAGTDTQYF.

This chain joins TRBV7-3 and TRBJ2-7; no clear D. This CDR3 is 13 amino acids long. V was shortened by 6 bases and J by 5 bases, with 14 bases between the two germline ends. The germline V gene has CDR1 SGHTA and CDR2 FQGTGA. CDR3 region: CASSPDNYHEQYF. DNA for the CDR3: TGTGCCAGCAGTCCCGACAATTACCACGAGCAGTACTTC.

V gene TRBV29-1 combines with J gene TRBJ2-7, with 8 bases identical to TRBD1. The trim removed 2 bases at V and 3 bases at J, leaving 9 bases unmatched. Per germline, CDR1 SQVTM and CDR2 ANQGSEA. The CDR3 is 15 residues long. The CDR3 coding sequence is TGCAGCGTTGAAAGAGGCGACAGGGGATACTACGAGCAGTACTTC. It yields the protein CSVERGDRGYYEQYF.

The chain employs TRBV10-1 and TRBJ1-4; no reliable D call. CDR1 and CDR2 from the germline V gene are WNHNN and SYGVQD (reference sequence). V dropped 11 bases and J dropped 8 bases, with 9 bases sitting between them. The CDR3 has 10 amino acids. CDR3 nucleotides: TGCGCCGGCTCCCCAGAAAAACTGTTTTTT. This encodes CAGSPEKLFF.

CDR3 in amino acids: CASSLNPGTDTQYF. Here the CDR3 DNA reads TGTGCCAGCAGTTTAAATCCAGGCACAGATACGCAGTATTTT. The J gene is TRBJ2-3, the V gene TRBV27; D uncertain. The CDR3 totals 14 residues. Germline lookup yields CDR1 MNHEY and CDR2 SMNVEV (reference sequence). V was shortened by 2 bases and J by 1 base, with 7 bases between the two germline ends.

The chain recombines TRBV7-3 with TRBJ2-6; no reliable D call. This CDR3 region has 15 residues. Germline V CDR1 and CDR2: SGHTA, FQGTGA. Trimming removed 5 bases from V and 0 bases from J, with 8 bases in between. CDR3 bases: TGTGCCAGCAGCCGGGTTATCTCTGGGGCCAACGTCCTGACTTTC. This translates into CASSRVISGANVLTF. The full variable domain, completed using reference TRBV7-3 and TRBJ2-6, is GAGVSQTPSNKVTEKGKYVELRCDPISGHTALYWYRQSLGQGPEFLIYFQGTGAADDSGLPNDRFFAVRPEGSVSTLKIQRTERGDSAVYLCASSRVISGANVLTFGAGSRLTVL.

CDR3 protein: CASDPRGGQAADTQYF. The CDR3 DNA sequence: TGTGCCAGCGATCCTCGGGGTGGCCAAGCGGCAGATACGCAGTATTTT. This chain links TRBV7-6 with TRBJ2-3; D may be TRBD2 (5 bases). The CDR3 has 16 amino acids. Germline V gene sequence: CDR1 SGHVS, CDR2 FNYEAQ. V dropped 8 bases and J dropped 4 bases, with 22 bases sitting between them.

The chain combines TRBV10-1 with TRBJ2-2, with 11 bases that match TRBD2. This CDR3 is 16 amino acids long. The trim removed 0 bases at V and 5 bases at J, leaving 2 bases unmatched. The germline V gene encodes CDR1 WNHNN and CDR2 SYGVQD (reference sequence). The CDR3 DNA reads as TGCGCCAGCAGTGAGTCTAGGACTAGCGGGACCGGGGAGCTGTTTTTT. Protein sequence: CASSESRTSGTGELFF.

The chain has TRBV28 and TRBJ1-1; 11 positions agree with TRBD1. CDR1 is MDHEN and CDR2 is SYDVKM in the germline V gene. V shed 6 bases, J shed 6 bases, and the junction held 6 bases outside the gene matches. The CDR3 runs 14 residues. CDR3 in amino acids: CASSRGQGAAEAFF. CDR3 coding DNA: TGTGCCAGCAGCCGCGGACAGGGGGCCGCTGAAGCTTTCTTT.

The gene calls are TRBV7-2 and TRBJ1-5; 9 bases fit TRBD1. There are 15 residues in the CDR3. Germline CDR1 and CDR2: SGHTA and FQGNSA. The ends lost 4 bases at V and 3 bases at J; junction bases unmatched: 4. CDR3 DNA sequence: TGTGCCAGCAGCTCGGACAGGGGATCCAATCAGCCCCAGCATTTT. Translating it yields CASSSDRGSNQPQHF. Combining the CDR3 with reference TRBV7-2 and TRBJ1-5 gives the whole variable domain GAGVSQSPSNKVTEKGKDVELRCDPISGHTALYWYRQSLGQGLEFLIYFQGNSAPDKSGLPSDRFSAERTGGSVSTLTIQRTQQEDSAVYLCASSSDRGSNQPQHFGDGTRLSIL.

The chain has TRBV28 and TRBJ2-5; 7 bases match TRBD2. The trim removed 6 bases at V and 2 bases at J, leaving 6 bases unmatched. CDR3 length: 14 amino acids. Germline V lookup: CDR1 MDHEN, CDR2 SYDVKM. The CDR3 protein is CASRPTGGQETQYF. DNA for the CDR3: TGTGCCAGCAGACCCACCGGGGGGCAAGAGACCCAGTACTTC.

The V and J genes are TRBV9 and TRBJ2-2; a weak D match, TRBD2 (5 bases). From germline, CDR1 is SGDLS and CDR2 YYNGEE. CDR3 length equals 15 residues. V lost 0 bases and J 1 base, leaving 7 bases between the germline ends. In nucleotides, the CDR3 is TGTGCCAGCAGCGTAGGGGGAGAGAACACCGGGGAGCTGTTTTTT. This codes for CASSVGGENTGELFF.

DNA for the CDR3: TGTGCCACCAGCCGCCTTAGCGGGAGCTACAATGAGCAGTTCTTC. Translated, it gives CATSRLSGSYNEQFF. This chain joins TRBV15 and TRBJ2-1; TRBD2 matches 9 bases. V dropped 5 bases and J dropped 3; count of bases not matched to a gene: 5. Germline CDR1 LNHNV, CDR2 YYDKDF (reference sequence). The CDR3 consists of 15 residues. Full variable domain (outside the CDR3, taken from reference TRBV15 and TRBJ2-1): DAMVIQNPRYQVTQFGKPVTLSCSQTLNHNVMYWYQQKSSQAPKLLFHYYDKDFNNEADTPDNFQSRRPNTSFCFLDIRSPGLGDTAMYLCATSRLSGSYNEQFFGPGTRLTVL.

The genes are TRBV3-1 (or the pseudogene TRBV3-2) and TRBJ1-1, with D unclear. Trimming took off 1 base at V and 0 bases at J, with 9 bases between the two ends. Germline lookup yields CDR1 LGHDT and CDR2 YNNKEL (reference sequence). CDR3 length equals 15 residues. Here the CDR3 DNA reads TGTGCCAGCAGCCAAGCCTTACAACTGAACACTGAAGCTTTCTTT. This translates into CASSQALQLNTEAFF.

The V call is TRBV5-1, the J call TRBJ1-6, with D perhaps TRBD1 (5 bases). Trimming shortened V by 2 bases and J by 5 bases, and 20 bases separated the two germline ends. In germline, CDR1 is SGHRS, CDR2 YFSETQ. The CDR3 is 18 residues long. CDR3 loop: CASSFAPPRGTDNSPLHF. CDR3 nucleotide sequence: TGCGCCAGCAGCTTCGCCCCCCCCCGGGGGACCGATAATTCACCCCTCCACTTT.

The J gene is TRBJ1-1, the V gene TRBV18; 7 bases agree with TRBD1. The CDR3 is 12 residues long. V was clipped by 4 bases and J by 8 bases; unmatched bases: 4. Germline V lookup: CDR1 KGHSH, CDR2 LQKENI. In nucleotides, the CDR3 is TGTGCCAGCTCACGGACGGACAGGGAAGCTTTCTTT. Amino acid sequence: CASSRTDREAFF.

The chain joins TRBV28 to TRBJ1-2; possible D gene TRBD1, 5 bases. Germline V gives CDR1 MDHEN, CDR2 SYDVKM. V was trimmed by 5 bases and J by 4 bases, leaving 17 bases between them. This CDR3 contains 15 residues. The CDR3 DNA sequence: TGTGCCAGCAGTCTAAGACAGCGCCTGGGCTATGGCTACACCTTC. It codes for CASSLRQRLGYGYTF.

The CDR3, as DNA: TGTGCCAGCAGGAACGGCTTAGGGATGGGGGCGGCCAAAAACATTCAGTACTTC. This sequence encodes CASRNGLGMGAAKNIQYF. V usage is TRBV5-8 and J usage is TRBJ2-4; tentative D call: TRBD1 (6 bases). The CDR3 length is 18 residues. Trimming took off 5 bases at V and 1 base at J, with 22 bases between the two ends. The germline CDR1 and CDR2 sequences are SGHTS and YDEGEE.

This chain uses TRBV19 with TRBJ1-4; TRBD1 might be the D (5 bases). Trimming removed 7 bases at V and 0 bases at J, with 15 bases between. Germline V gene lookup returns CDR1 LNHDA and CDR2 SQIVND (reference sequence). There are 16 residues in the CDR3. The CDR3 region is CASKVQVGATNEKLFF. The DNA of the CDR3 is TGTGCCAGTAAGGTACAGGTCGGAGCAACTAATGAAAAACTGTTTTTT.

The rearrangement joins TRBV18 to TRBJ2-7, with D perhaps TRBD2 (5 bases). V was clipped by 3 bases and J by 2 bases, with 8 bases between them. Germline CDR1 reads KGHSH; CDR2 reads LQKENI. This CDR3 has 13 residues. CDR3 residues: CASSPSGTYEQYF. CDR3 DNA: TGTGCCAGCTCACCCAGCGGTACCTACGAGCAGTACTTC. Combining the CDR3 with reference TRBV18 and TRBJ2-7 gives the whole variable domain NAGVMQNPRHLVRRRGQEARLRCSPMKGHSHVYWYRQLPEEGLKFMVYLQKENIIDESGMPKERFSAEFPKEGPSILRIQQVVRGDSAAYFCASSPSGTYEQYFGPGTRLTVT.

This sequence joins TRBV3-1 (or the pseudogene TRBV3-2) and TRBJ2-2; 12 positions agree with TRBD2. CDR1 and CDR2 from the germline V gene are LGHDT and YNNKEL (reference sequence). This CDR3 contains 15 residues. With 4 bases clipped from V and 9 bases from J, the junction kept 6 bases outside the gene matches. The CDR3 DNA follows: TGTGCCAGCAGCCCCTCCCTAGCGGGAGGGAGGGAGCTGTTTTTT. It is translated as CASSPSLAGGRELFF.

The chain is built from TRBV5-5 and TRBJ2-3, with a weak D call TRBD1 (6 bases). V gave up 3 bases and J gave up 1 base, with 9 bases separating them. The CDR3 has 14 residues. Germline V lookup: CDR1 SGHKS, CDR2 YYEKEE (reference sequence). As DNA, the CDR3 is TGTGCCAGCAGCTCGCGGACAGGCACAGATACGCAGTATTTT. Protein product: CASSSRTGTDTQYF. The complete variable domain, with remaining parts taken from reference TRBV5-5 and TRBJ2-3, reads DAGVTQSPTHLIKTRGQQVTLRCSPISGHKSVSWYQQVLGQGPQFIFQYYEKEERGRGNFPDRFSARQFPNYSSELNVNALLLGDSALYLCASSSRTGTDTQYFGPGTRLTVL.

The rearrangement uses TRBV3-1 (or the pseudogene TRBV3-2) and TRBJ1-2; 8 nucleotides match TRBD1. Germline-derived CDR1 and CDR2 are LGHDT and YNNKEL (reference sequence). The CDR3 covers 18 residues. The V segment lost 2 bases and the J segment 5 bases; nucleotides outside the gene matches: 16. DNA for the CDR3: TGTGCCAGCAGCCAACCGCTTTGGACAGGGTCCGATGCTTATGGCTACACCTTC. Translated: CASSQPLWTGSDAYGYTF.

The V gene is TRBV24-1, the J gene TRBJ2-1; 13 nucleotides line up with TRBD2. V shed 4 bases, J shed 8 bases, and the junction held 7 bases outside the gene matches. Looked up from germline, CDR1 is KGHDR and CDR2 is SFDVKD. CDR3 length equals 16 residues. CDR3 sequence: CATSDRTSGREDEQFF. Here the CDR3 DNA reads TGTGCCACCAGTGACAGGACTAGCGGGAGAGAGGATGAGCAGTTCTTC.

The rearrangement uses TRBV27 and TRBJ2-7; possibly TRBD1 for D (6 bases). From germline, CDR1 is MNHEY and CDR2 SMNVEV (reference sequence). Trimming cost V 3 bases and J 6 bases, with 18 bases left between them. CDR3 size: 15 residues. This CDR3 reads CASSFRTGTTGEQYF. In DNA, the CDR3 is TGTGCCAGCAGTTTTCGAACCGGGACAACGGGCGAGCAGTACTTC.